This T cell receptor (beta chain) was documented in a study of cytomegalovirus exposure and HLA in healthy donors. PCR amplification relied on 60 Vbeta primers (plus 13 Jbeta primers). Some clones are missing from TCRdb's copy, which holds only in-frame ones; the method was immunoSEQ multiplex PCR. Of under 200,000 clones listed, roughly 82% were seen once; the top ten hold under 3%. V dropped 1 base and J dropped 7; count of bases not matched to a gene: 10. CDR3 length: 17 residues. CDR1 and CDR2 from the germline V gene are LGHNA and YNFKEQ. In the case of this clone: This sample also contains other DNA sequences that code for the same CDR3.

This cohort consisted of healthy bone marrow donors. The clonotype originates from a woman aged 45-59 years in good health and CMV-seropositive. The chain links TRBV4-2 to TRBJ2-2; 9 bases map to TRBD2. Sequencing was performed on PBMCs. CDR3 DNA sequence: TGTGCCAGCAGCCAAGGATCAGGAGCGGGGGGATTCGGGGAGCTGTTTTTT. Protein: CASSQGSGAGGFGELFF.